This T cell receptor beta chain was identified during a study of control samples from healthy donors and cancer patients. The CDR3 has 17 residues. The germline V gene encodes CDR1 ENHRY and CDR2 SYGVKD. With 5 bases removed from V and 1 base from J, the gap between germline ends came to 21 bases. Generated by immunoSEQ multiplex PCR, the TCRdb table keeps only in-frame clones and is missing some. Altogether 110,000 or so clones are present, approximately 87% being singletons, with the ten largest covering about 12%. This TCR came from a man aged 25 to 40 in good health. This sequence joins TRBV10-3 and TRBJ2-7, with D maybe TRBD1 (5 bases). The sample comprised blood. The CDR3 protein is CAISMTSGSQGSYEQYF. The CDR3 DNA follows: TGTGCCATCAGTATGACTTCCGGTTCTCAGGGATCCTACGAGCAGTACTTC.